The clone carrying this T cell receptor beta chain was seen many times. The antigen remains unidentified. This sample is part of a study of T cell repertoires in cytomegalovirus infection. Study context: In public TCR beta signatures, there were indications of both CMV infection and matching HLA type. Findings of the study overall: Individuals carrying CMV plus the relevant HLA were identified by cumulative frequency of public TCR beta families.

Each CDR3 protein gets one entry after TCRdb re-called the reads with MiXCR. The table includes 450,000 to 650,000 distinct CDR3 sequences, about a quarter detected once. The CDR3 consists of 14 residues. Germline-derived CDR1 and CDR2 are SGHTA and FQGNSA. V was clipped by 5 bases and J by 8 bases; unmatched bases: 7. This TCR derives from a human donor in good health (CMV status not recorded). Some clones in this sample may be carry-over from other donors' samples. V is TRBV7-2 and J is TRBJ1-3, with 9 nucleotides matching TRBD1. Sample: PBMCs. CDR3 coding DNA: TGTGCCAGCAGCCTAGGGACAGGGACATACACCATATATTTT. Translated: CASSLGTGTYTIYF.